This TCR beta chain was captured by sequencing in a study of regulatory and conventional T cells in RAG deficiency. Study results and caveats: Patient subsets had shorter CDR3s; Omenn Treg-Tconv overlap exceeded 85%. Shannon entropy fell and Simpson indices rose in RAG-deficient patients. In Omenn syndrome, sorted "Tregs" may be peripherally activated cells.

Germline-derived CDR1 and CDR2 are MDHEN and SYDVKM. V shed 6 bases and J shed 1 base, with 15 bases lying between them. The CDR3 spans 15 residues. Measured with immunoSEQ multiplex PCR; TCRdb has only the in-frame clones, and not every one. The sample lists 32,000 or so clones, around 91% occurring once. A note on this clone: The antigen is unknown.

A further study also used this sample, focusing on regulatory T cells. According to that study: The primer mix had 52 TRBV and 13 TRBJ primers. Regulatory T cells showed the strongest V-J pair restriction and V/J gene skewing among patient repertoires.

The sample consisted of CD8+ T cells sorted from blood. The chain links TRBV28 to TRBJ1-1; no firm D call. The origin of this receptor is a human donor in good health. CDR3 in amino acids: CASSLQASGNTEAFF. The CDR3 nucleotides are TGTGCCAGCAGCCTTCAGGCTTCGGGGAACACTGAAGCTTTCTTT. The full variable domain, in which reference TRBV28 and TRBJ1-1 provide the parts outside the CDR3, is DVKVTQSSRYLVKRTGEKVFLECVQDMDHENMFWYRQDPGLGLRLIYFSYDVKMKEKGDIPEGYSVSREKKERFSLILESASTNQTSMYLCASSLQASGNTEAFFGQGTRLTVV.